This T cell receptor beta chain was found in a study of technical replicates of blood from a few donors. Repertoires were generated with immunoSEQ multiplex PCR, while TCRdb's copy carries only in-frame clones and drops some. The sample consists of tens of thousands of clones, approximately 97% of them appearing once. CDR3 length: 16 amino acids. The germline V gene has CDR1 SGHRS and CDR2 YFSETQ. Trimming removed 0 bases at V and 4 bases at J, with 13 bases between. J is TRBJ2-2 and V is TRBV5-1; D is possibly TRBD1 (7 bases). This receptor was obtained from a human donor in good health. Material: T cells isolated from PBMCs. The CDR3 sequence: CASSLAGGLGTGELFF. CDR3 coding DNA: TGCGCCAGCAGCTTGGCAGGGGGGCTGGGCACCGGGGAGCTGTTTTTT.